The 18 T cell receptor beta chains below all came from one sample that was sequenced in a study of T cell responses to AZD1222 COVID-19 vaccine. Profiling relied on immunoSEQ multiplex PCR, and the TCRdb table lists in-frame clones only, not all of them. Of around 140,000 clones listed, roughly nine tenths are singletons. This sample comprised peripheral blood, obtained 28 days after the second dose of the MenACWY control vaccine. These receptor sequences come from an adult who received the MenACWY meningococcal vaccine as a control.

The V call is TRBV10-1, the J call TRBJ2-2; 9 bases map to TRBD2. The V gene end was trimmed by 3 bases and the J gene end by 4 bases; junction bases not matched to a gene: 12. From germline, CDR1 is WNHNN and CDR2 SYGVQD (reference sequence). This CDR3 comprises 18 residues. This CDR3 reads CASSDRFSGRHSTGELFF. In nucleotides, the CDR3 is TGCGCCAGCAGTGACAGGTTTAGCGGGAGACACAGCACCGGGGAGCTGTTTTTT.

The chain couples TRBV27 to TRBJ2-5; D not certain. Trimming stripped 5 bases from V and 5 bases from J, with 12 bases between. The CDR3 runs to 13 residues. Germline V gives CDR1 MNHEY, CDR2 SMNVEV (reference sequence). This chain's CDR3 is CASSRRPAETQYF. The CDR3 region has the DNA TGTGCCAGCAGTCGTAGGCCGGCGGAGACCCAGTACTTC.

The gene calls are TRBV7-9 and TRBJ2-7; D is uncertain. V lost 2 bases to trimming and J lost 5 bases, with 7 bases between them. The length of the CDR3 is 12 residues. Germline V lookup: CDR1 SEHNR, CDR2 FQNEAQ (reference sequence). The CDR3 DNA reads as TGTGCCAGCAGCTTAAACGGCGACGAGCAGTACTTC. Amino acid sequence: CASSLNGDEQYF.

The V and J genes are TRBV7-2 and TRBJ2-5; TRBD2 is a possible D gene (5 bases). With 2 bases removed from V and 4 bases from J, the gap between germline ends came to 8 bases. The CDR3 totals 13 residues. Germline lookup yields CDR1 SGHTA and CDR2 FQGNSA. CDR3 loop: CASSLTEGETQYF. The CDR3 nucleotides are TGTGCCAGCAGCTTAACCGAGGGAGAGACCCAGTACTTC.

A single count supports this clone. V is TRBV5-1 and J is TRBJ1-2; D not certain. Germline values: CDR1 SGHRS, CDR2 YFSETQ. Trimming took off 0 bases at V and 4 bases at J, with 13 bases between the two ends. This CDR3 is 15 amino acids long. The DNA for the CDR3 is TGCGCCAGCAGCTTGGCCGGCGGCAGTTCCTATGGCTACACCTTC. This encodes CASSLAGGSSYGYTF.

This clone came up once. V and J are TRBV7-2 and TRBJ1-3, with D possibly TRBD1 on 6 matching bases. This CDR3 has 16 residues. From germline, CDR1 is SGHTA and CDR2 FQGNSA. Between the trimmed V and J ends, which lost 4 bases and 0 bases, there was a span of 13 bases. The CDR3 coding sequence is TGTGCCAGCAGCTCAGACAGGTTGCTCTCTGGAAACACCATATATTTT. Amino acids: CASSSDRLLSGNTIYF.

The chain recombines TRBV19 with TRBJ1-2, with 9 bases lining up with TRBD1. Germline lookup yields CDR1 LNHDA and CDR2 SQIVND (reference sequence). V gave up 5 bases and J gave up 4 bases; unmatched junction bases: 8. The CDR3 length is 15 residues. Here the CDR3 DNA reads TGTGCCAGTAGTGTAAAACAGGGGGCAGGCTATGGCTACACCTTC. Amino acids: CASSVKQGAGYGYTF. Full variable domain (rest looked up from reference TRBV19 and TRBJ1-2): DGGITQSPKYLFRKEGQNVTLSCEQNLNHDAMYWYRQDPGQGLRLIYYSQIVNDFQKGDIAEGYSVSREKKESFPLTVTSAQKNPTAFYLCASSVKQGAGYGYTFGSGTRLTVV.

The chain recombines TRBV7-2 with TRBJ2-1; a possible D gene is TRBD2 (6 bases). The CDR3 has 15 amino acids. Germline V gene lookup returns CDR1 SGHTA and CDR2 FQGNSA. V dropped 5 bases and J dropped 8 bases, with 19 bases sitting between them. The CDR3 loop is CASSRPGPPGDEQFF. DNA for the CDR3: TGTGCCAGCAGCAGACCGGGTCCCCCGGGGGATGAGCAGTTCTTC.

The chain recombines TRBV7-6 with TRBJ2-5; a weak D match, TRBD2 (7 bases). Per germline, CDR1 SGHVS and CDR2 FNYEAQ. The CDR3 spans 15 residues. V gave up 4 bases and J gave up 3 bases, with 15 bases separating them. CDR3 residues: CASSSQGRVEETQYF. CDR3 sequence (DNA): TGTGCCAGCAGCTCCCAGGGGAGGGTCGAAGAGACCCAGTACTTC.

The rearrangement joins TRBV9 to TRBJ2-3; TRBD2 aligns across 10 bases. The CDR3 runs 16 residues. Trimming at V came to 3 bases and at J to 0 bases, leaving 4 bases not matched to a gene. Germline-derived CDR1 and CDR2 are SGDLS and YYNGEE. In DNA, the CDR3 is TGTGCCAGCAGCGACCGGACTAGCGGAAGCACAGATACGCAGTATTTT. This encodes CASSDRTSGSTDTQYF.

The rearrangement uses TRBV3-1 (or the pseudogene TRBV3-2) and TRBJ1-5, with D perhaps matching TRBD1 (5 bases). This CDR3 has 14 residues. CDR1 is LGHDT and CDR2 is YNNKEL in the germline V gene (reference sequence). V was cut by 4 bases and J by 5 bases, with 12 bases left in between. The CDR3 nucleotides are TGTGCCAGCAGCCGAGAGCGGGGCGATCAGCCCCAGCATTTT. Residues: CASSRERGDQPQHF.

The rearrangement uses TRBV11-2 and TRBJ2-3; 7 bases are a match to TRBD1. Trimming at V came to 1 base and at J to 5 bases, leaving 9 bases not matched to a gene. CDR1 is SGHAT, CDR2 FQNNGV, per germline. This CDR3 spans 16 amino acids. The CDR3 spells CASSLGDRALRDTQYF. The CDR3 DNA reads TGTGCCAGCAGCTTAGGCGACAGGGCGTTAAGAGATACGCAGTATTTT.

V gene TRBV28 combines with J gene TRBJ1-1, with a tentative D call TRBD1 (6 bases). The germline V gene encodes CDR1 MDHEN and CDR2 SYDVKM. CDR3 length: 12 amino acids. V was clipped by 4 bases and J by 8 bases, with 11 bases between them. CDR3 coding DNA: TGTGCCAGCAGTTCCAGGGGTTTGGAAGCTTTCTTT. It specifies CASSSRGLEAFF.

V is TRBV27 and J is TRBJ1-5, with a weak D call TRBD1 (5 bases). Trimming removed 2 bases at V and 0 bases at J, with 17 bases between. Germline CDR1 MNHEY, CDR2 SMNVEV (reference sequence). This CDR3 is 18 amino acids long. The CDR3 nucleotides are TGTGCCAGCAGTTTAAGTAGGGGAATCAATCATAGCAATCAGCCCCAGCATTTT. This translates into CASSLSRGINHSNQPQHF.

This clone was detected once. J is TRBJ2-1 and V is TRBV3-1 (or the pseudogene TRBV3-2), with TRBD1 as a possible D gene (5 bases). Germline loops: CDR1 LGHDT, CDR2 YNNKEL (reference sequence). The germline V and J ends were trimmed by 2 bases and 9 bases, with 14 bases remaining between them. This CDR3 is 14 amino acids long. In nucleotides, the CDR3 is TGTGCCAGCAGCCAAATTCAGGGTATCGGTGAGCAGTTCTTC. Its translation is CASSQIQGIGEQFF.

Concerning this clone: At the DNA level, this CDR3 is encoded by other sequences in the same sample as well. The rearrangement links TRBV2 to TRBJ2-7, with D perhaps TRBD2 (6 bases). The germline V and J ends were trimmed by 6 bases and 2 bases, with 14 bases remaining between them. This CDR3 comprises 14 residues. CDR1 and CDR2 (germline): SNHLY, FYNNEI. In DNA, the CDR3 is TGTGCCAGCAGGCCGGGGGACCCACCCTACGAGCAGTACTTC. It encodes CASRPGDPPYEQYF. Combining the CDR3 with reference TRBV2 and TRBJ2-7 gives the whole variable domain EPEVTQTPSHQVTQMGQEVILRCVPISNHLYFYWYRQILGQKVEFLVSFYNNEISEKSEIFDDQFSVERPDGSNFTLKIRSTKLEDSAMYFCASRPGDPPYEQYFGPGTRLTVT.

The CDR3 loop reads CASSQDGGPGQAINSPLHF. In nucleotides, the CDR3 is TGTGCCAGCAGCCAAGATGGGGGTCCGGGACAGGCTATTAATTCACCCCTCCACTTT. The chain combines TRBV3-1 (or the pseudogene TRBV3-2) with TRBJ1-6; 8 positions agree with TRBD1. Germline trimming cut 0 bases from V and 6 bases from J; bases unmatched to any gene: 13. Germline CDR1 is LGHDT and CDR2 is YNNKEL (reference sequence). The CDR3 is made up of 19 amino acids.

This clone has just a few counts. The rearrangement links TRBV5-5 to TRBJ2-7; D unclear. The CDR3 runs to 15 residues. Trimming left V 4 bases short and J 0 bases short, with 14 bases between. In germline, CDR1 is SGHKS, CDR2 YYEKEE (reference sequence). CDR3 sequence (DNA): TGTGCCAGCAGCCCATCAAGCGCGAGCTCCTACGAGCAGTACTTC. It encodes CASSPSSASSYEQYF.